This TCR beta chain originates from a study of glioma-infiltrating T cells after dendritic cell vaccination. On the study more broadly: Dendritic cells derived from monocytes and pulsed with autologous tumor lysate formed the vaccine.

Documented time point: after dendritic cell vaccination, including at tumor progression/relapse. Points from the study as a whole: Survival was not directly related to TCR clonality in these patients.

Sequenced by immunoSEQ multiplex PCR; TCRdb stores in-frame clones only, minus some. Of approximately 85,000 clones in the sample, around 85% were seen once. The CDR3 covers 14 residues. Germline values: CDR1 MDHEN, CDR2 SYDVKM. Trimming shortened V by 1 base and J by 1 base, and 7 bases separated the two germline ends. Comment on this clone: The antigen is not known.

The TCR originated in a human donor with glioblastoma. The genes are TRBV28 and TRBJ1-2, with D perhaps matching TRBD1 (6 bases). The material was blood, obtained after dendritic cell vaccination. The CDR3 sequence is CASSLLGGNYGYTF. The CDR3 DNA reads as TGTGCCAGCAGTTTATTAGGGGGTAACTATGGCTACACCTTC.